A single sample gave rise to the 17 T cell receptor beta chains below, sequenced in a study of control samples from healthy donors and cancer patients (dated by TCRdb to about 2020). Library preparation was by the immunoSEQ multiplex PCR assay. This immuneACCESS table, as held by TCRdb, lists in-frame sequences with V and J called but not all clones. Of the missing ones, under half trace to an unresolved V gene in checked studies; the others have no known cause. The sample table contains roughly 170,000 clones; only one count was recorded for roughly 88% of them. The leading ten clones occupy around 5.1% of the sample. The material sequenced was blood. These receptors were taken from a woman younger than 45 in good health.

CDR3 amino acids: CASSLTRGYQETQYF. CDR3 coding DNA: TGTGCCAGCAGCTTAACGCGGGGTTACCAAGAGACCCAGTACTTC. The V gene is TRBV7-8, the J gene TRBJ2-5, with D perhaps TRBD2 (6 bases). V lost 2 bases and J 0 bases, leaving 10 bases between the germline ends. Germline V CDR1 and CDR2: SGHVS, FQNEAQ. This CDR3 is 15 amino acids long. The complete variable domain, with remaining parts taken from reference TRBV7-8 and TRBJ2-5, reads GAGVSQSPRYKVAKRGQDVALRCDPISGHVSLFWYQQALGQGPEFLTYFQNEAQLDKSGLPSDRFFAERPEGSVSTLKIQRTQQEDSAVYLCASSLTRGYQETQYFGPGTRLLVL.

The rearrangement links TRBV6-1 to TRBJ2-7; TRBD2 matches at 8 bases. Losses at the gene ends were 1 base for V and 4 bases for J; bases not matched to a gene: 9. Germline CDR1 reads MNHNS; CDR2 reads SASEGT. CDR3 size: 16 residues. The DNA of the CDR3 is TGTGCCAGCAGTGAAGTATCGGCTAGCGGGTTTTACGAGCAGTACTTC. Its translation: CASSEVSASGFYEQYF.

The J gene is TRBJ2-5, the V gene TRBV5-5, with TRBD2 matching 11 bases. The CDR3 totals 16 residues. Germline CDR1 SGHKS, CDR2 YYEKEE (reference sequence). With 5 bases clipped from V and 5 bases from J, the junction kept 11 bases outside the gene matches. CDR3 amino acids: CASRKELAGVSETQYF. CDR3 coding DNA: TGTGCCAGCAGAAAAGAACTAGCGGGAGTGTCGGAGACCCAGTACTTC.

This clone was detected only a few times. The chain has TRBV5-1 and TRBJ1-2; D remains unclear. V was pared by 4 bases and J by 4 bases, with 11 bases between. The germline V gene has CDR1 SGHRS and CDR2 YFSETQ. This CDR3 is 13 amino acids long. CDR3 region: CASSPDRSYGYTF. CDR3 DNA: TGCGCCAGCAGCCCGGATCGCAGCTATGGCTACACCTTC.

V usage is TRBV6-5 and J usage is TRBJ1-2; D might be TRBD1 (5 bases). This CDR3 has 12 amino acids. Germline V gene data show CDR1 as MNHEY and CDR2 as SVGAGI. Trimming took 4 bases from V and 8 from J, leaving 11 bases between them. CDR3 sequence (DNA): TGTGCCAGCAGTTCTACAGGAGAGGGCTACACCTTC. It translates to CASSSTGEGYTF.

The sample holds one count of this clone. Here the CDR3 DNA reads TGCGCCAGCAGCCAAGATGCGGGGGGAGGTGATACGCAGTATTTT. Translation gives CASSQDAGGGDTQYF. V gene TRBV4-1 combines with J gene TRBJ2-3; 8 bases map to TRBD2. Losses at the gene ends were 0 bases for V and 6 bases for J; bases not matched to a gene: 5. The germline V gene encodes CDR1 MGHRA and CDR2 YSYEKL. This CDR3 has 15 residues.

This chain joins TRBV5-5 and TRBJ1-2; D not certain. The CDR3 runs 15 residues. Germline CDR1 SGHKS, CDR2 YYEKEE (reference sequence). Trimming stripped 5 bases from V and 7 bases from J, with 21 bases between. CDR3: CASSILGSVPGGYTF. CDR3 sequence (DNA): TGTGCCAGCAGTATCCTTGGGTCCGTCCCGGGTGGCTACACCTTC.

This chain links TRBV5-1 with TRBJ1-2; D ambiguous. CDR1 is SGHRS and CDR2 is YFSETQ in the germline V gene. CDR3 length equals 13 residues. Trimming pared 4 bases from V and 7 bases from J, leaving 14 bases between. Here the CDR3 reads CASSVDLSGGYTF. CDR3 sequence (DNA): TGCGCCAGCAGCGTGGACTTATCCGGTGGCTACACCTTC.

The CDR3 bases are TGCGCCAGCAGCTTGGACTTCTCGGGACAGGGTGAAGCTTTCTTT. Its protein is CASSLDFSGQGEAFF. V gene TRBV5-1 combines with J gene TRBJ1-1; TRBD1 agrees at 9 bases. The germline V gene encodes CDR1 SGHRS and CDR2 YFSETQ. J gave up 7 bases and V 0 bases, and 7 bases lay outside the gene matches. CDR3 length equals 15 residues.

The chain links TRBV5-1 to TRBJ1-2, with D possibly TRBD1 on 5 matching bases. Trimming pared 3 bases from V and 3 bases from J, leaving 12 bases between. There are 14 residues in the CDR3. The germline gives CDR1 SGHRS, CDR2 YFSETQ. DNA of the CDR3: TGCGCCAGCAGCTGGGGATGGGGGGACTATGGCTACACCTTC. This encodes CASSWGWGDYGYTF.

This clone turned up a few times. J is TRBJ2-4 and V is TRBV14, with TRBD2 as a possible D gene (5 bases). The CDR3 runs 17 residues. Germline-derived CDR1 and CDR2 are SGHDN and FVKESK. V dropped 5 bases and J dropped 0 bases, with 17 bases sitting between them. The CDR3 loop is CASSNYGSGLAKNIQYF. DNA for the CDR3: TGTGCCAGCAGCAATTACGGAAGCGGTTTAGCCAAAAACATTCAGTACTTC. Full variable domain (rest looked up from reference TRBV14 and TRBJ2-4): EAGVTQFPSHSVIEKGQTVTLRCDPISGHDNLYWYRRVMGKEIKFLLHFVKESKQDESGMPNNRFLAERTGGTYSTLKVQPAELEDSGVYFCASSNYGSGLAKNIQYFGAGTRLSVL.

The V and J genes are TRBV2 and TRBJ1-5, with 9 nucleotides matching TRBD1. V dropped 5 bases and J dropped 5; count of bases not matched to a gene: 4. The CDR3 runs to 14 residues. The germline V gene has CDR1 SNHLY and CDR2 FYNNEI. CDR3 protein: CASSRGQGYQPQHF. As DNA, the CDR3 is TGTGCCAGCAGTCGGGGACAGGGCTATCAGCCCCAGCATTTT. The full variable domain, completed using reference TRBV2 and TRBJ1-5, is EPEVTQTPSHQVTQMGQEVILRCVPISNHLYFYWYRQILGQKVEFLVSFYNNEISEKSEIFDDQFSVERPDGSNFTLKIRSTKLEDSAMYFCASSRGQGYQPQHFGDGTRLSIL.

This clone was seen a handful of times. The J gene is TRBJ1-2, the V gene TRBV7-9; D not resolved. V dropped 3 bases and J dropped 1 base, with 6 bases sitting between them. The germline V gene encodes CDR1 SEHNR and CDR2 FQNEAQ (reference sequence). The CDR3 contains 13 residues. DNA of the CDR3: TGTGCCAGCAGCTTTTCCAATAACTATGGCTACACCTTC. It yields the protein CASSFSNNYGYTF.

This clone is termed medium-sized. The CDR3 here is CASSLDLRSYNEQFF. The CDR3 DNA follows: TGTGCCAGCAGCTTGGACTTGAGATCCTACAATGAGCAGTTCTTC. V and J are TRBV5-5 and TRBJ2-1; D is unresolved. V was clipped by 0 bases and J by 1 base, with 8 bases between them. Germline V lookup: CDR1 SGHKS, CDR2 YYEKEE (reference sequence). The CDR3 loop spans 15 amino acids.

This clone was detected once. V usage is TRBV27 and J usage is TRBJ2-2; D perhaps matches TRBD2 (5 bases). The CDR3 has 14 amino acids. Looked up from germline, CDR1 is MNHEY and CDR2 is SMNVEV (reference sequence). Trimming left V 7 bases short and J 6 bases short, with 15 bases between. CDR3: CASTSFAGAGELFF. DNA of the CDR3: TGTGCCAGCACCTCATTTGCGGGTGCCGGGGAGCTGTTTTTT.

The V gene is TRBV25-1, the J gene TRBJ1-2; D is perhaps TRBD1 (5 bases). V lost 7 bases and J 0 bases, leaving 9 bases between the germline ends. The CDR3 has 13 residues. From germline, CDR1 is MGHDK and CDR2 SYGVNS. CDR3 region: CASTGATNYGYTF. As DNA, the CDR3 is TGTGCCAGCACTGGGGCAACTAACTATGGCTACACCTTC.

The rearrangement joins TRBV20-1 to TRBJ2-2; a weak D match, TRBD1 (6 bases). Trimming removed 3 bases at V and 1 base at J, with 9 bases between. CDR3 length: 14 residues. Germline V gene sequence: CDR1 DFQATT, CDR2 SNEGSKA (reference sequence). The CDR3 here is CSASGGRNTGELFF. CDR3 DNA: TGCAGTGCTAGTGGGGGCAGGAACACCGGGGAGCTGTTTTTT.